Below are 21 T cell receptor beta chains sequenced from a single sample in a study of cytomegalovirus exposure and HLA in healthy donors. 13 Jbeta primers and 60 Vbeta primers were used for the PCR. Profiling relied on immunoSEQ multiplex PCR, and the TCRdb table lists in-frame clones only, not all of them. Among approximately 160,000 clones listed, less than 80% were seen once. The specimen was PBMCs. These receptors were collected from a female donor in good health and CMV-seronegative.

The rearrangement uses TRBV28 and TRBJ1-2, with TRBD1 matching over 7 bases. CDR1 is MDHEN, CDR2 SYDVKM, per germline. V lost 6 bases to trimming and J lost 2 bases; unmatched junction nucleotides: 15. The CDR3 totals 17 residues. The CDR3 sequence: CASSFAGGFTLNYGYTF. The CDR3 DNA is TGTGCCAGCAGCTTCGCAGGGGGTTTCACCCTCAACTATGGCTACACCTTC.

CDR3 nucleotide sequence: TGTGCCAGCAGCATTAGAGGGGGGACAGGGGGTAGGGATGGCTACACCTTC. It translates to CASSIRGGTGGRDGYTF. The V gene is TRBV7-2, the J gene TRBJ1-2, with TRBD1 matching over 11 bases. V was clipped by 5 bases and J by 6 bases; unmatched bases: 14. CDR3 length: 17 amino acids. Looked up from germline, CDR1 is SGHTA and CDR2 is FQGNSA.

V gene TRBV19 combines with J gene TRBJ1-2; D remains unclear. The CDR3 is made up of 14 amino acids. The germline gives CDR1 LNHDA, CDR2 SQIVND (reference sequence). The germline V and J ends were trimmed by 7 bases and 4 bases, with 16 bases remaining between them. The CDR3: CASTRTATGYGYTF. In DNA, the CDR3 is TGTGCCAGTACCAGAACCGCTACGGGCTATGGCTACACCTTC.

The chain is built from TRBV7-2 and TRBJ1-3, with 8 bases aligning to TRBD1. V shed 4 bases, J shed 4 bases, and the junction held 6 bases outside the gene matches. The CDR3 covers 15 residues. CDR1 SGHTA and CDR2 FQGNSA come from the germline V gene. CDR3 coding DNA: TGTGCCAGCAGCTCCCAGGGGGCGGGAGGAAACACCATATATTTT. Protein sequence: CASSSQGAGGNTIYF. Full variable domain (missing parts from reference TRBV7-2 and TRBJ1-3): GAGVSQSPSNKVTEKGKDVELRCDPISGHTALYWYRQSLGQGLEFLIYFQGNSAPDKSGLPSDRFSAERTGGSVSTLTIQRTQQEDSAVYLCASSSQGAGGNTIYFGEGSWLTVV.

In its sample, this clone was seen once. The rearrangement joins TRBV29-1 to TRBJ2-5, with a possible D match to TRBD1 (6 bases). Germline V gene sequence: CDR1 SQVTM, CDR2 ANQGSEA. The CDR3 totals 11 residues. V lost 7 bases and J lost 4, with 10 bases in between. The CDR3 spells CSAIQGETQYF. The CDR3 DNA follows: TGCAGCGCCATACAGGGAGAGACCCAGTACTTC. Drawing the rest from reference TRBV29-1 and TRBJ2-5, the complete variable domain is SAVISQKPSRDICQRGTSLTIQCQVDSQVTMMFWYRQQPGQSLTLIATANQGSEATYESGFVIDKFPISRPNLTFSTLTVSNMSPEDSSIYLCSAIQGETQYFGPGTRLLVL.

This clone appeared once. This chain uses TRBV7-9 with TRBJ1-5; D gene ambiguous. The germline CDR1 and CDR2 sequences are SEHNR and FQNEAQ (reference sequence). This CDR3 has 15 residues. V lost 5 bases and J 7 bases, leaving 18 bases between the germline ends. Written as DNA, the CDR3 is TGTGCCAGCAGCCCCCATGAGGGCAGCGGGCAGCCCCAGCATTTT. This sequence encodes CASSPHEGSGQPQHF.

The chain links TRBV7-2 to TRBJ1-3; D gene uncertain. The CDR3 has 15 residues. Germline V gives CDR1 SGHTA, CDR2 FQGNSA. The ends were cut back, 2 bases at V and 2 bases at J, with 10 bases in the middle. The DNA for the CDR3 is TGTGCCAGCAGCTTATCAGGAGGGCCTGGAAACACCATATATTTT. Residues: CASSLSGGPGNTIYF.

This clone was detected only once. The rearrangement links TRBV7-8 to TRBJ1-5, with D unresolved. Germline V lookup: CDR1 SGHVS, CDR2 FQNEAQ. The V and J ends lost 2 bases and 6 bases respectively, with 8 bases between them. CDR3 length equals 13 residues. The CDR3 loop reads CASSLRFGQPQHF. In DNA form, the CDR3 reads TGTGCCAGCAGCTTACGGTTCGGTCAGCCCCAGCATTTT.

This clone was observed a single time. The conserved phenylalanine or tryptophan normally closing the CDR3 is absent here, so this likely arose from a read error. J is TRBJ1-4 and V is TRBV29-1; no clear D. V dropped 6 bases and J dropped 7 bases, with 9 bases sitting between them. Germline CDR1 is SQVTM and CDR2 is ANQGSEA. The CDR3 is 11 amino acids. CDR3 sequence reads: CSVLRGEKLFL. CDR3 sequence (DNA): TGCAGCGTCTTGCGGGGTGAAAAACTGTTTTTG.

CDR3 sequence (DNA): TGTGCCAGCAGCGAATACCGAGGGCCCTATGGCTACACCTTC. Its translation: CASSEYRGPYGYTF. The rearrangement links TRBV6-5 to TRBJ1-2; D unclear. This CDR3 region has 14 residues. Germline-derived CDR1 and CDR2 are MNHEY and SVGAGI. Trimming removed 6 bases at V and 4 bases at J, with 15 bases between.

This clone was recorded a few times. This sequence joins TRBV5-8 and TRBJ2-7, with a tentative D call TRBD2 (6 bases). The CDR3 sequence is 14 residues long. The germline V gene encodes CDR1 SGHTS and CDR2 YDEGEE. V lost 0 bases, J lost 3 bases, and 10 bases lay in between. The CDR3 loop is CASSLAARGYEQYF. CDR3 nucleotides: TGTGCCAGCAGCTTGGCTGCGCGGGGCTACGAGCAGTACTTC. Using reference TRBV5-8 and TRBJ2-7 for the parts outside the CDR3, the full variable domain is EAGVTQSPTHLIKTRGQQATLRCSPISGHTSVYWYQQALGLGLQFLLWYDEGEERNRGNFPPRFSGRQFPNYSSELNVNALELEDSALYLCASSLAARGYEQYFGPGTRLTVT.

The CDR3 loop reads CASSPGQGAEAFF. Written as DNA, the CDR3 is TGTGCCAGCTCACCCGGACAGGGGGCTGAAGCTTTCTTT. The genes are TRBV18 and TRBJ1-1, with 10 positions matching TRBD1. The V and J ends lost 3 bases and 6 bases, in that order; junction bases with no gene match: 1. The CDR3 is made up of 13 amino acids. Germline V gives CDR1 KGHSH, CDR2 LQKENI.

This clone was detected only once. The rearrangement joins TRBV28 to TRBJ1-1, with D perhaps matching TRBD1 (5 bases). Germline V gene sequence: CDR1 MDHEN, CDR2 SYDVKM. The germline V and J ends were trimmed by 10 bases and 0 bases, with 21 bases remaining between them. The CDR3 spans 16 residues. The DNA of the CDR3 is TGTGCCACTCAGCGTACCCCCGCAGGGATGAACACTGAAGCTTTCTTT. This encodes CATQRTPAGMNTEAFF.

This rearrangement joins TRBV30 to TRBJ1-3; perhaps TRBD1 as D (6 bases). Deletions cut 2 bases from V and 0 bases from J, with 11 bases between. From germline, CDR1 is GTSNPN and CDR2 SVGIG (reference sequence). The CDR3 has 15 residues. The DNA for the CDR3 is TGTGCCTGGAGTACCCAGGGGATCTCTGGAAACACCATATATTTT. The encoded protein is CAWSTQGISGNTIYF.

The chain uses TRBV11-2 and TRBJ2-1; 8 bases map to TRBD2. CDR1 is SGHAT, CDR2 FQNNGV, per germline. This CDR3 is 15 amino acids long. With 6 bases clipped from V and 4 bases from J, the junction kept 8 bases outside the gene matches. The CDR3 DNA sequence: TGTGCCAGCAGGGATAGCGGGGTGACTTACAATGAGCAGTTCTTC. Protein product: CASRDSGVTYNEQFF.

V usage is TRBV6-5 and J usage is TRBJ2-7; D unclear. The V end lost 6 bases, the J end lost 7 bases, and 10 bases lay between the germline ends. The germline V gene has CDR1 MNHEY and CDR2 SVGAGI. This CDR3 spans 11 amino acids. CDR3 in DNA: TGTGCCAGCAGATACCTCAGGGAGCAGTACTTC. This translates into CASRYLREQYF.

The chain employs TRBV7-3 and TRBJ2-5; 7 bases map to TRBD2. Germline V CDR1 and CDR2: SGHTA, FQGTGA. The trim removed 8 bases at V and 7 bases at J, leaving 10 bases unmatched. This CDR3 is 13 amino acids long. The CDR3 sequence is CASSRAERGTQYF. DNA for the CDR3: TGTGCCAGCTCTAGGGCCGAGCGGGGGACCCAGTACTTC.

The CDR3 DNA follows: TGTGCCAGCAGTTACCCCACGACAGGGGAGGACACTGAAGCTTTCTTT. Its translation is CASSYPTTGEDTEAFF. This chain connects TRBV6-5 to TRBJ1-1; TRBD1 aligns across 8 bases. Trimming removed 2 bases from V and 3 bases from J; junction bases left unmatched: 8. CDR1 is MNHEY and CDR2 is SVGAGI in the germline V gene. This CDR3 is built from 16 residues.

This chain uses TRBV6-5 with TRBJ2-1; D gene unclear. CDR1 and CDR2 (germline): MNHEY, SVGAGI. Between the trimmed V and J ends, which lost 0 bases and 6 bases, there was a span of 6 bases. The CDR3 is made up of 13 amino acids. CDR3 sequence (DNA): TGTGCCAGCAGTTACTCGAACAGCAATGAGCAGTTCTTC. Its translation: CASSYSNSNEQFF.

This rearrangement joins TRBV30 to TRBJ2-3; no firm D call. Germline lookup yields CDR1 GTSNPN and CDR2 SVGIG (reference sequence). With 0 bases removed from V and 2 bases from J, the gap between germline ends came to 15 bases. The CDR3 loop spans 16 amino acids. Here the CDR3 reads CAWSVRSTINTDTQYF. CDR3 nucleotides: TGTGCCTGGAGTGTTCGGTCTACTATTAACACAGATACGCAGTATTTT.

This clone was counted only a few times. This sequence joins TRBV29-1 and TRBJ1-1; D remains ambiguous. Trimming shortened V by 5 bases and J by 6 bases, and 10 bases separated the two germline ends. Looked up from germline, CDR1 is SQVTM and CDR2 is ANQGSEA. This CDR3 is built from 11 residues. The CDR3 spells CSVKEGPEAFF. CDR3 nucleotide sequence: TGCAGCGTTAAGGAGGGCCCTGAAGCTTTCTTT.